Listed below are T cell receptor beta chains from one sample, sequenced in a study of blood T cells in healthy people across ages. TCRdb reprocessed the 5' RACE reads with MiXCR, giving one entry per CDR3 protein. The sample carries about 720,000 distinct CDR3 sequences, roughly 25% recorded once. Separately, the same data were catalogued under a study of T cells of mothers and their children.

The specimen was blood. All receptors come from a boy aged 5-17 years in good health. Each CDR3 is given with its conserved first and last residue. Fields, in order: D gene, clone size, J gene, V gene, CDR3 protein, CDR3 DNA. A D gene is named only where the DNA matches it firmly. Clone size is not always given. Where it is, it says once, few, many or a class for expanded clones.

>TRBD2|NA|TRBJ2-5|TRBV6-2/TRBV6-3
CASHEAGEETQYF
TGTGCCAGTCATGAGGCGGGAGAAGAGACCCAGTACTTC
>NA|few|TRBJ2-5|TRBV7-2
CASSLAGTFGETQYF
TGTGCCAGCAGCTTAGCCGGGACTTTCGGAGAGACCCAGTACTTC
>NA|NA|TRBJ2-2|TRBV7-6
CASSPRAEYTGELFF
TGTGCCAGCAGCCCTCGGGCCGAGTACACCGGGGAGCTGTTTTTT
>NA|NA|TRBJ1-1|TRBV7-3
CASSLRGDPNTEAFF
TGTGCCAGCAGCTTAAGGGGCGATCCGAACACTGAAGCTTTCTTT
>TRBD1|NA|TRBJ1-5|TRBV6-2/TRBV6-3
CASSSAGQGITQPQHF
TGTGCCAGCAGTTCCGCCGGACAGGGTATTACTCAGCCCCAGCATTTT
>TRBD2|NA|TRBJ2-3|TRBV28
CASSPSGGLGGDTQYF
TGTGCCAGCAGTCCCTCGGGGGGGCTTGGGGGAGATACGCAGTATTTT
>TRBD2|NA|TRBJ2-5|TRBV7-2
CASSSLAGAKETQYF
TGTGCCAGCAGCTCCCTAGCGGGAGCCAAAGAGACCCAGTACTTC
>NA|few|TRBJ2-3|TRBV29-1
CSASTGSAISTDTQYF
TGCAGCGCCTCTACGGGGAGCGCCATAAGCACAGATACGCAGTATTTT
>NA|NA|TRBJ2-5|TRBV7-2
CASSLGAAPNPETQYF
TGTGCCAGCAGCTTAGGGGCAGCACCGAACCCAGAGACCCAGTACTTC
>NA|NA|TRBJ2-2|TRBV4-2
CASSQDLRLNTGELFF
TGTGCCAGCAGCCAAGATCTTCGGCTAAACACCGGGGAGCTGTTTTTT
>TRBD2|NA|TRBJ2-5|TRBV7-2
CASSLGGLAGGQWETQYF
TGTGCCAGCAGCTTAGGAGGACTAGCGGGAGGGCAATGGGAGACCCAGTACTTC
>NA|few|TRBJ2-1|TRBV29-1
CSVEGLHSSNEQFF
TGCAGCGTTGAAGGTCTTCACTCTAGCAATGAGCAGTTCTTC
>TRBD2|few|TRBJ2-3|TRBV7-2
CASSLVRLAGVPRTDTQYF
TGTGCCAGCAGCTTAGTCCGACTAGCGGGAGTGCCCCGCACAGATACGCAGTATTTT
>TRBD2|few|TRBJ2-7|TRBV20-1
CSASWLAGGTYEQYF
TGCAGTGCTAGCTGGCTAGCGGGAGGGACCTACGAGCAGTACTTC
>TRBD1|NA|TRBJ2-2|TRBV7-2
CASRSGDRLTGELFF
TGTGCCAGCAGAAGTGGGGACAGGCTGACCGGGGAGCTGTTTTTT
>NA|few|TRBJ2-7|TRBV6-2/TRBV6-3
CASSYKYEQYF
TGTGCCAGCAGTTACAAGTACGAGCAGTACTTC
>NA|NA|TRBJ1-4|TRBV15
CATSREGATYEKLFF
TGTGCCACCAGCAGAGAAGGGGCAACCTATGAAAAACTGTTTTTT
>TRBD2|NA|TRBJ2-5|TRBV5-1
CASSLGLAGGPSQETQYF
TGCGCCAGCAGCTTGGGATTAGCGGGGGGGCCGAGCCAAGAGACCCAGTACTTC
>NA|NA|TRBJ2-2|TRBV21-1
CASSPRQAANTGELFF
TGTGCCAGCAGCCCAAGGCAAGCGGCGAACACCGGGGAGCTGTTTTTT
>NA|NA|TRBJ2-5|TRBV5-1
CASRQQQETQYF
TGCGCCAGCAGACAACAGCAAGAGACCCAGTACTTC
>NA|NA|TRBJ1-4|TRBV7-8
CASSRDRIATNEKLFF
TGTGCCAGCAGTCGGGACCGAATTGCAACTAATGAAAAACTGTTTTTT
>TRBD2|few|TRBJ2-7|TRBV12-3/TRBV12-4
CASSQHLGGRSDEQYF
TGTGCCAGCAGCCAGCATTTGGGAGGGAGGAGCGACGAGCAGTACTTC
>TRBD1|few|TRBJ1-2|TRBV11-2
CASSLAFGTEGDGYTF
TGTGCCAGCAGCTTAGCCTTCGGGACAGAGGGGGATGGCTACACCTTC
>NA|NA|TRBJ2-5|TRBV9
CASSVGKGNQETQYF
TGTGCCAGCAGCGTCGGAAAGGGCAACCAAGAGACCCAGTACTTC
>NA|NA|TRBJ1-4|TRBV4-3
CAGRRTAGATNEKLFF
TGCGCCGGCAGACGCACAGCAGGCGCAACTAATGAAAAACTGTTTTTT
>TRBD1|NA|TRBJ2-5|TRBV18
CASSQRDRELETQYF
TGTGCCAGCTCACAACGGGACAGGGAGTTGGAGACCCAGTACTTC
>TRBD1|few|TRBJ1-1|TRBV6-5
CASSPDRAMNTEAFF
TGTGCCAGCAGCCCGGACAGGGCCATGAACACTGAAGCTTTCTTT
>NA|many|TRBJ1-1|TRBV7-2
CASSVGPNTEAFF
TGTGCCAGCAGCGTAGGGCCGAACACTGAAGCTTTCTTT
>NA|NA|TRBJ1-1|TRBV7-6
CASSFWGTEAFF
TGTGCCAGCAGCTTCTGGGGCACTGAAGCTTTCTTT
>TRBD2|few|TRBJ2-1|TRBV3-1
CASSGGLAGARGYEQFF
TGTGCCAGCAGCGGGGGACTAGCGGGGGCCCGGGGCTATGAGCAGTTCTTC
>NA|NA|TRBJ2-2|TRBV5-8
CASSLARGINTGELFF
TGTGCCAGCAGCTTGGCCAGGGGCATCAACACCGGGGAGCTGTTTTTT
>TRBD1|NA|TRBJ2-7|TRBV20-1
CSATDRGIYEQYF
TGCAGTGCGACGGACAGGGGGATCTACGAGCAGTACTTC
>NA|NA|TRBJ2-5|TRBV5-6
CASSLRSKEGQETLYF
TGTGCCAGCTCCCTCAGAAGCAAAGAGGGCCAGGAAACCCTGTACTTC
>NA|NA|TRBJ2-7|TRBV20-1
CSAKTVSYEQYF
TGCAGTGCTAAGACGGTCTCCTACGAGCAGTACTTC
>NA|few|TRBJ2-7|TRBV4-3
CASSQDLAGPYEQYF
TGCGCCAGCAGCCAAGATCTTGCAGGGCCCTACGAGCAGTACTTC
>NA|few|TRBJ2-4|TRBV10-3
CAISDSGAKNIQYF
TGTGCCATCAGTGATTCAGGGGCCAAAAACATTCAGTACTTC
>TRBD1|many|TRBJ2-1|TRBV29-1
CSAAWTGNYNEQFF
TGCAGCGCTGCATGGACAGGGAACTACAATGAGCAGTTCTTC
>TRBD2|few|TRBJ2-7|TRBV20-1
CSARTSGSLNPEQYF
TGCAGTGCTAGGACTAGCGGGAGCCTAAATCCGGAGCAGTACTTC
>TRBD2|NA|TRBJ2-7|TRBV4-1
CASSQDLREWAYEQYF
TGCGCCAGCAGCCAAGATTTGCGGGAGTGGGCCTACGAGCAGTACTTC
>NA|few|TRBJ1-1|TRBV6-1
CASSEAGGRLEAFF
TGTGCCAGCAGTGAAGCGGGGGGGCGCCTTGAAGCTTTCTTT
>NA|NA|TRBJ1-5|TRBV28
CASGGGVQPQHF
TGTGCCAGCGGGGGGGGAGTTCAGCCCCAGCATTTT
>NA|NA|TRBJ2-7|TRBV29-1
CSVELPVLYEQYF
TGCAGCGTTGAACTTCCGGTCCTCTACGAGCAGTACTTC
>NA|few|TRBJ2-7|TRBV6-2/TRBV6-3
CASSSDDSREQYF
TGTGCCAGCAGTTCCGACGACTCACGCGAGCAGTACTTC
>NA|NA|TRBJ2-5|TRBV20-1
CSARGYRESQETQYF
TGCAGTGCTCGTGGGTATCGGGAGTCCCAAGAGACCCAGTACTTC
>NA|NA|TRBJ1-1|TRBV20-1
CSAIQWNTEAFF
TGCAGTGCTATACAGTGGAACACTGAAGCTTTCTTT
>TRBD1|NA|TRBJ1-5|TRBV14
CASSQPWTGKDQPQHF
TGTGCCAGCAGCCAACCCTGGACAGGGAAGGATCAGCCCCAGCATTTT
>NA|NA|TRBJ2-7|TRBV28
CASSSDGRAGYEQYF
TGTGCCAGCAGTTCGGACGGGCGGGCAGGGTACGAGCAGTACTTC
>NA|many|TRBJ1-5|TRBV14
CASSQDSNQPQHF
TGTGCCAGCAGCCAAGATTCAAATCAGCCCCAGCATTTT
>NA|NA|TRBJ2-7|TRBV7-2
CASSLEVTGISYEQYF
TGTGCCAGCAGCTTAGAGGTAACGGGTATCTCCTACGAGCAGTACTTC
>NA|few|TRBJ2-3|TRBV4-1
CASSRGTSDTQYF
TGCGCCAGCAGCCGCGGGACATCAGATACGCAGTATTTT
>NA|NA|TRBJ2-5|TRBV14
CASSRWTQPYNEQLF
TGTGCCAGCAGCCGCTGGACGCAACCCTACAATGAGCAGCTCTTC
>NA|few|TRBJ2-7|TRBV30
CALGGPTLYEQYF
TGTGCCTTGGGGGGGCCGACATTGTACGAGCAGTACTTC
>NA|few|TRBJ1-2|TRBV28
CAGSFAVNGYGYTF
TGTGCCGGCAGTTTTGCAGTGAACGGCTATGGCTACACCTTC